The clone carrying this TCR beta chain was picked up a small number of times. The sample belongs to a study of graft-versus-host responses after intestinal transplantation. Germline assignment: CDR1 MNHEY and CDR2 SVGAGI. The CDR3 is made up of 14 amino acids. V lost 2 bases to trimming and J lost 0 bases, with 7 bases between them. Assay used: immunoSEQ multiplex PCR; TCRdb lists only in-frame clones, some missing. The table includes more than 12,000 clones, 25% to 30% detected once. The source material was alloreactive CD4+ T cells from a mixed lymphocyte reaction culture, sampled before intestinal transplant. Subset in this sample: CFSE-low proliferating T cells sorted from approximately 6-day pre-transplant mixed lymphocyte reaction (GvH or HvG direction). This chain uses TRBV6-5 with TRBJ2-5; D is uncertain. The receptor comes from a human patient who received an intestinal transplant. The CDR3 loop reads CASSYKVYQETQYF. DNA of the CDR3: TGTGCCAGCAGTTACAAGGTGTACCAAGAGACCCAGTACTTC.